This TCR beta chain originates from a study of CD8+ T cells in alopecia areata. Collected material from alopecia areata patients comprised lesional scalp punch biopsies and peripheral blood. PBMC-derived CD4+ and CD8+ T cells were sorted. Study results and limitations: Among the cells sequenced in scalp samples are also the resident alphabeta T cells of normal skin.

Remarks on this clone: Antigen: not known.

Extracted RNA was reverse transcribed, and the resulting cDNA served as sequencing template. Method: immunoSEQ multiplex PCR; TCRdb's copy keeps in-frame clones and lacks some. The table shows 100,000 to 150,000 clones, with 45% to 60% occurring only once. The CDR3 spans 14 residues. Trimming pared 0 bases from V and 2 bases from J, leaving 8 bases between. CDR1 and CDR2 from the germline V gene are SGHDT and YYEEEE. The source is a human donor with alopecia areata. The sample was CD4+ T cells sorted from blood, taken at week 0. The gene calls are TRBV5-6 and TRBJ2-5; no clear D gene. CDR3: CASSLVSRQETQYF. For the CDR3, the DNA is TGTGCCAGCAGCTTGGTTTCCCGACAAGAGACCCAGTACTTC.